The 2 T cell receptor beta chains below all came from one sample that was sequenced in a study of blood T cell repertoires in COVID-19. Here immunoSEQ multiplex PCR was the method, and the copy in TCRdb shows in-frame clones only, minus some. Among about 220,000 clones listed, roughly 82% were seen once. The sample was peripheral blood. The receptors were gathered from a man in his fifties with active or convalescent COVID-19.

This clone showed up just once. This chain uses TRBV6-5 with TRBJ1-6, with 9 bases identical to TRBD1. CDR1 MNHEY and CDR2 SVGAGI come from the germline V gene. This CDR3 spans 13 amino acids. J lost 8 bases, V lost 6 bases, and 2 bases had no gene match. CDR3 sequence reads: CASSRDRDSPLHF. As DNA, the CDR3 is TGTGCCAGCAGCAGGGACAGGGATTCACCCCTCCACTTT.

This clone appeared once. The rearrangement joins TRBV7-2 to TRBJ2-3, with 9 positions matching TRBD1. The germline V gene has CDR1 SGHTA and CDR2 FQGNSA. J lost 6 bases, V lost 5 bases, and 9 bases had no gene match. CDR3 length equals 15 residues. The CDR3 is CASSNRQGGADTQYF. In DNA form, the CDR3 reads TGTGCCAGCAGCAACCGACAGGGGGGGGCGGATACGCAGTATTTT.